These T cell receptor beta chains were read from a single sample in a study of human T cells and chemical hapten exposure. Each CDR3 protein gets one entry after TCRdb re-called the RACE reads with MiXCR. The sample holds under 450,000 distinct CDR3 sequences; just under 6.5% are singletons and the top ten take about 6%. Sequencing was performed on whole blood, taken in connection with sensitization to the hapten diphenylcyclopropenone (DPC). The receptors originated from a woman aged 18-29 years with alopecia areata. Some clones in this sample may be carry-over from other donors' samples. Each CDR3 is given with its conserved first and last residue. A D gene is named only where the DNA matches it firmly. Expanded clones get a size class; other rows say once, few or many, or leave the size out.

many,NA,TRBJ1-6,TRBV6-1,TGTGCCAGCTATGGGTGGGGGAGCTCCTATAATTCACCCCTCCACTTT,CASYGWGSSYNSPLHF
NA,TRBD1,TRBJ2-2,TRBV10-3,TGTGCCATCAGTGACGGACAGGGGGCGGAGAAACGTAGGACCGGGGAGCTGTTTTTT,CAISDGQGAEKRRTGELFF
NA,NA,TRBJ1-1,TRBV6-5,TGTGCCAGCAGGAACAGGGTAATGAACACTGAAGCTTTCTTT,CASRNRVMNTEAFF
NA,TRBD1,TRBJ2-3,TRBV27,TGTGCCAGCAGTCCAGGGACAGGGGGATATACGCAGTATTTT,CASSPGTGGYTQYF
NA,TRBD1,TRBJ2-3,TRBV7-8,TGTGCCAGCAGCTTAGGGAAGACAGGGGCAGATACGCAGTATTTT,CASSLGKTGADTQYF
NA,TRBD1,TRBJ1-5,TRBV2,TGTGCCAGCAGGCCGGACAGGGGCCTGCAGCATTTT,CASRPDRGLQHF
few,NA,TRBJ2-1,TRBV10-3,TGTGCCATCAGTGGGACGGAGAACTACAATGAGCAGTTCTTC,CAISGTENYNEQFF
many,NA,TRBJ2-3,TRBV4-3,TGCGCCAGCAGCCAGGGGGACGGGGCCCACATAAATACGCAGTATTTT,CASSQGDGAHINTQYF
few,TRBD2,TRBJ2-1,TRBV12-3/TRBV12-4,TGTGCCAGCAGTCGACCTCAGCGGGGGCGAGACAATGAGCAGTTCTTC,CASSRPQRGRDNEQFF
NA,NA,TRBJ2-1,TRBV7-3,TGTGCCAGCAGCTTGGGACCCTTAATAGACAATGAGCAGTTCTTC,CASSLGPLIDNEQFF
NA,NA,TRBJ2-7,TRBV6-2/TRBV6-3,TGTGCCAGCAGTTATGCGGGGCCGACCTTTTACGAGCAGTACTTC,CASSYAGPTFYEQYF
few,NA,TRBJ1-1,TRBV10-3,TGTGCCATCAGTGAAGCAGGGGATATGACTGAAGCTTTCTTT,CAISEAGDMTEAFF
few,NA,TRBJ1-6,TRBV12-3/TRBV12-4,TGTGCCAGTTCGAGGGGGAATACGGATAATTCACCCCTCCACTTT,CASSRGNTDNSPLHF
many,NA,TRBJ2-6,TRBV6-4,TGTGCCAGCAGTGCGGACGCAAACTCTGGGGCCAACGTCCTGACTTTC,CASSADANSGANVLTF
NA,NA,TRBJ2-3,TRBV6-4,TGTGCCAGCAGTGTAGAGAGATCCACAGATACGCAGTATTTT,CASSVERSTDTQYF
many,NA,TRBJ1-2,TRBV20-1,TGCAGTGCTAGAGATCCCCAGTACTACACCTTC,CSARDPQYYTF
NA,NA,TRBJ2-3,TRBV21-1,TGTGCCAGCAGCAAAGTCTTGGGACACACCATTTTCACAGATACGCAGTATTTT,CASSKVLGHTIFTDTQYF
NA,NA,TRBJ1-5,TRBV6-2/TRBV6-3,TGTGCCAGCAGTTTGGACGGGCATCAGCCCCAGCATTTT,CASSLDGHQPQHF